Listed here are 5 T cell receptor beta chains from one sample, sequenced in a study of cytomegalovirus exposure and HLA in healthy donors. Both 60 Vbeta primers and 13 Jbeta primers went into the PCR. Profiled with immunoSEQ multiplex PCR; TCRdb holds only in-frame clones, not every one. The table lists 100,000 to 150,000 clones, 75% to 85% of them singletons. The sample comprised PBMCs. Receptors originate from a man in his forties in good health and CMV-seronegative.

The chain combines TRBV4-2 with TRBJ2-4; 7 positions match TRBD2. The germline gives CDR1 LGHNA, CDR2 YNFKEQ. V dropped 0 bases and J dropped 6; count of bases not matched to a gene: 11. There are 17 residues in the CDR3. CDR3 sequence reads: CASSQEMAGRGGNIQYF. The CDR3 DNA follows: TGTGCCAGCAGCCAAGAAATGGCGGGGAGGGGCGGAAACATTCAGTACTTC.

Worth noting for this clone: The junction shows a germline mismatch at one end, possibly a read error. The rearrangement uses TRBV7-3 and TRBJ2-7; no reliable D call. The CDR3 loop spans 13 amino acids. Germline values: CDR1 SGHTA, CDR2 FQGTGA. The CDR3 coding sequence is TGTGCCAGCAGCTTACAGGCTTCCTCCGAGCAGTACTTC. Its translation: CASSLQASSEQYF. The entire variable domain, with the rest obtained from reference TRBV7-3 and TRBJ2-7, is as follows: GAGVSQTPSNKVTEKGKYVELRCDPISGHTALYWYRQSLGQGPEFLIYFQGTGAADDSGLPNDRFFAVRPEGSVSTLKIQRTERGDSAVYLCASSLQASSEQYFGPGTRLTVT.

The chain joins TRBV6-5 to TRBJ2-7; TRBD1 is a possible D gene (6 bases). In germline, CDR1 is MNHEY, CDR2 SVGAGI. The CDR3 runs to 14 residues. Trimming shortened V by 5 bases and J by 0 bases, and 11 bases separated the two germline ends. CDR3 bases: TGTGCCAGCAGTACATACAGGGACTCCTACGAGCAGTACTTC. It encodes CASSTYRDSYEQYF.

This clone was seen a handful of times. V is TRBV10-3 and J is TRBJ1-5; D unresolved. The V gene's germline CDR1 is ENHRY and CDR2 SYGVKD. The V gene lost 6 bases and the J gene lost 3 bases, with 9 bases spanning the gap. The CDR3 spans 13 residues. The CDR3 DNA follows: TGTGCCATCAGGACGACACCCAATCAGCCCCAGCATTTT. Its protein product is CAIRTTPNQPQHF.

CDR3 DNA: TGTGCCAGCAGAGTTTTGGGGCCCTACGAGCAGTACTTC. Translated, it gives CASRVLGPYEQYF. The chain combines TRBV2 with TRBJ2-7; maybe TRBD1 (5 bases). Trimming stripped 6 bases from V and 2 bases from J, with 11 bases between. Germline V gene sequence: CDR1 SNHLY, CDR2 FYNNEI. This CDR3 is 13 amino acids long.